The 23 T cell receptor beta chains presented below share a single source sample, sequenced in a study of blood T cell repertoires in COVID-19. Sequencing was performed with immunoSEQ multiplex PCR; in TCRdb, only in-frame clones are kept and a portion is missing. The data hold some 120,000 clones, with about 81% observed a single time. Source material: peripheral blood. The receptors were gathered from a man in his 70s with acute or convalescent COVID-19.

This clone was seen a handful of times. The chain joins TRBV28 to TRBJ1-2; no clear D gene. The CDR3 totals 14 residues. From germline, CDR1 is MDHEN and CDR2 SYDVKM. Trimming left V 6 bases short and J 4 bases short, with 15 bases between. CDR3: CASSPWSVSYGYTF. The DNA for the CDR3 is TGTGCCAGCAGCCCGTGGTCTGTGAGCTATGGCTACACCTTC.

V and J are TRBV5-1 and TRBJ1-5; perhaps TRBD1 as D (5 bases). Trimming took 4 bases from V and 2 from J, leaving 13 bases between them. CDR3 length: 15 residues. Germline assignment: CDR1 SGHRS and CDR2 YFSETQ. CDR3 loop: CASSLTGIGNQPQHF. For the CDR3, the DNA is TGCGCCAGCAGCCTTACAGGAATTGGCAATCAGCCCCAGCATTTT.

The genes are TRBV5-1 and TRBJ2-2; possibly TRBD1 for D (5 bases). Germline CDR1 is SGHRS and CDR2 is YFSETQ. Trimming took off 3 bases at V and 6 bases at J, with 9 bases between the two ends. CDR3 length equals 13 residues. The CDR3, as DNA: TGCGCCAGCAGCTCCCAGGGTGCCGGGGAGCTGTTTTTT. Protein: CASSSQGAGELFF.

This clone was observed a few times. The gene calls are TRBV29-1 and TRBJ1-1; perhaps TRBD1 as D (5 bases). Germline CDR1 reads SQVTM; CDR2 reads ANQGSEA. This CDR3 is built from 15 residues. Trimming stripped 0 bases from V and 0 bases from J, with 11 bases between. Written as DNA, the CDR3 is TGCAGCGTTGAAGATTATCAGGGAATGAACACTGAAGCTTTCTTT. This codes for CSVEDYQGMNTEAFF. Filled out from reference TRBV29-1 and TRBJ1-1, the complete variable domain reads SAVISQKPSRDICQRGTSLTIQCQVDSQVTMMFWYRQQPGQSLTLIATANQGSEATYESGFVIDKFPISRPNLTFSTLTVSNMSPEDSSIYLCSVEDYQGMNTEAFFGQGTRLTVV.

This clone was recorded only once. The chain combines TRBV9 with TRBJ2-5; TRBD1 agrees at 7 bases. The CDR3 extends over 14 amino acids. CDR1 SGDLS and CDR2 YYNGEE come from the germline V gene. The trim removed 7 bases at V and 2 bases at J, leaving 8 bases unmatched. CDR3 sequence (DNA): TGTGCCAGCGGGCGAGGGGGCAGGCAAGAGACCCAGTACTTC. This sequence encodes CASGRGGRQETQYF.

The genes are TRBV5-4 and TRBJ2-5; the match to TRBD2 covers 7 bases. Germline trimming cut 4 bases from V and 5 bases from J; bases unmatched to any gene: 11. The CDR3 is 15 amino acids. Germline V gene lookup returns CDR1 SGHNT and CDR2 YYREEE (reference sequence). The CDR3 bases are TGTGCCAGCAGCCCGAAGATGGCGGGAGCGGAGACCCAGTACTTC. It translates to CASSPKMAGAETQYF.

J is TRBJ1-5 and V is TRBV30; D remains ambiguous. Trimming stripped 0 bases from V and 6 bases from J, with 6 bases between. Germline V gene sequence: CDR1 GTSNPN, CDR2 SVGIG (reference sequence). CDR3 size: 12 residues. Written as DNA, the CDR3 is TGTGCCTGGAGTGTACCGAGTCAGCCCCAGCATTTT. Protein: CAWSVPSQPQHF.

The chain has TRBV5-1 and TRBJ2-3; 11 bases map to TRBD1. The CDR3 consists of 15 residues. In germline, CDR1 is SGHRS, CDR2 YFSETQ. Germline trimming cut 4 bases from V and 5 bases from J; bases unmatched to any gene: 6. CDR3 sequence: CASSPPGTGGDTQYF. DNA of the CDR3: TGCGCCAGCAGCCCGCCCGGGACAGGGGGAGATACGCAGTATTTT.

This clone was picked up a small number of times. The genes are TRBV28 and TRBJ2-1, with D perhaps matching TRBD2 (6 bases). Germline-derived CDR1 and CDR2 are MDHEN and SYDVKM. The V and J ends lost 3 bases and 5 bases respectively, with 11 bases between them. CDR3 length: 14 amino acids. Here the CDR3 reads CASSFPGGDNEQFF. In DNA form, the CDR3 reads TGTGCCAGCAGTTTCCCCGGCGGGGACAATGAGCAGTTCTTC.

The chain combines TRBV3-1 (or the pseudogene TRBV3-2) with TRBJ2-7; D call uncertain. The CDR3 loop spans 14 amino acids. Germline lookup yields CDR1 LGHDT and CDR2 YNNKEL (reference sequence). Trimming left V 1 base short and J 3 bases short, with 10 bases between. CDR3 sequence (DNA): TGTGCCAGCAGCCAAGCCTGGTCCGGCTACGAGCAGTACTTC. The encoded protein is CASSQAWSGYEQYF.

This clone is a singleton in its sample. The chain combines TRBV6-5 with TRBJ1-1, with no clear D. In germline, CDR1 is MNHEY, CDR2 SVGAGI. The CDR3 is made up of 13 amino acids. Trimming removed 5 bases at V and 1 base at J, with 8 bases between. CDR3 protein: CASSPQPNTEAFF. Here the CDR3 DNA reads TGTGCCAGCAGTCCACAACCGAACACTGAAGCTTTCTTT.

This sequence joins TRBV27 and TRBJ1-2; possible D gene TRBD1, 5 bases. The CDR3 is 16 residues long. Trimming left V 0 bases short and J 0 bases short, with 11 bases between. Germline V lookup: CDR1 MNHEY, CDR2 SMNVEV (reference sequence). The CDR3 loop is CASSLSIPGSNYGYTF. In DNA, the CDR3 is TGTGCCAGCAGTTTATCGATCCCAGGGTCTAACTATGGCTACACCTTC.

V gene TRBV5-1 combines with J gene TRBJ2-2, with unresolved D. CDR3 length: 12 residues. V gave up 5 bases and J gave up 7 bases, with 9 bases separating them. The germline CDR1 and CDR2 sequences are SGHRS and YFSETQ. In DNA form, the CDR3 reads TGCGCCAGCAGATACCAGTACGGGGAGCTGTTTTTT. Its translation: CASRYQYGELFF.

The chain couples TRBV7-8 to TRBJ1-1; 10 bases are a match to TRBD1. Per germline, CDR1 SGHVS and CDR2 FQNEAQ. Trimming removed 6 bases from V and 5 bases from J; junction bases left unmatched: 3. The CDR3 totals 13 residues. CDR3 in DNA: TGTGCCAGCAGGACAGGGGGCTATACTGAAGCTTTCTTT. This codes for CASRTGGYTEAFF.

The rearrangement links TRBV7-3 to TRBJ2-7; 7 positions match TRBD1. V lost 5 bases and J lost 3; bases outside the gene matches: 4. The CDR3 extends over 13 amino acids. Germline CDR1 reads SGHTA; CDR2 reads FQGTGA. The CDR3 DNA reads as TGTGCCAGCAGCATCGGACAGGACTACGAGCAGTACTTC. Translated: CASSIGQDYEQYF.

J is TRBJ2-2 and V is TRBV2, with a possible D match to TRBD1 (6 bases). This CDR3 has 14 amino acids. Trimming shortened V by 7 bases and J by 6 bases, and 15 bases separated the two germline ends. The germline V gene encodes CDR1 SNHLY and CDR2 FYNNEI. CDR3 nucleotide sequence: TGTGCCAGCATATACAGGGAGCAAGCCGGGGAGCTGTTTTTT. This translates into CASIYREQAGELFF. The whole variable domain, filled in from reference TRBV2 and TRBJ2-2, reads EPEVTQTPSHQVTQMGQEVILRCVPISNHLYFYWYRQILGQKVEFLVSFYNNEISEKSEIFDDQFSVERPDGSNFTLKIRSTKLEDSAMYFCASIYREQAGELFFGEGSRLTVL.

The V gene is TRBV19, the J gene TRBJ2-6; a possible D gene is TRBD1 (6 bases). The germline CDR1 and CDR2 sequences are LNHDA and SQIVND (reference sequence). The length of the CDR3 is 17 residues. V was trimmed by 6 bases and J by 0 bases, leaving 15 bases between them. The CDR3 nucleotides are TGTGCCAGTAGGGCAGGGGCGGTTCCCTCTGGGGCCAACGTCCTGACTTTC. Translated: CASRAGAVPSGANVLTF.

V gene TRBV12-3 or TRBV12-4 combines with J gene TRBJ2-3; D is possibly TRBD2 (5 bases). The CDR3 has 13 amino acids. Trimming took off 11 bases at V and 1 base at J, with 13 bases between the two ends. CDR3 nucleotide sequence: TGTGCCGCCGCAAACGGGGGCACAGATACGCAGTATTTT. This gives the protein CAAANGGTDTQYF.

This chain links TRBV11-2 with TRBJ1-4, with 7 bases that match TRBD1. This CDR3 comprises 14 residues. Germline-derived CDR1 and CDR2 are SGHAT and FQNNGV. The junction had 6 bases not matched to a gene; V was cut back by 7 bases and J by 4 bases. CDR3 sequence reads: CASTPDRVNEKLFF. Written as DNA, the CDR3 is TGTGCCAGCACCCCAGACAGGGTTAATGAAAAACTGTTTTTT. The entire variable domain, with the rest obtained from reference TRBV11-2 and TRBJ1-4, is as follows: EAGVAQSPRYKIIEKRQSVAFWCNPISGHATLYWYQQILGQGPKLLIQFQNNGVVDDSQLPKDRFSAERLKGVDSTLKIQPAKLEDSAVYLCASTPDRVNEKLFFGSGTQLSVL.

The chain joins TRBV12-3 or TRBV12-4 to TRBJ2-3, with a weak D call TRBD1 (6 bases). This CDR3 has 12 residues. V gave up 1 base and J gave up 9 bases, with 8 bases separating them. As DNA, the CDR3 is TGTGCCAGCAGTTTAGACAGGGCCACGCAGTATTTT. This sequence encodes CASSLDRATQYF.

The chain recombines TRBV10-2 with TRBJ2-3; 7 bases line up with TRBD2. CDR3 length: 14 amino acids. Germline CDR1 WSHSY, CDR2 SAAADI. Trimming at V came to 6 bases and at J to 4 bases, leaving 7 bases not matched to a gene. The CDR3 spells CASRRDYMADTQYF. In DNA, the CDR3 is TGCGCCAGCAGGCGGGACTATATGGCAGATACGCAGTATTTT.

In its sample, this clone was seen once. V gene TRBV10-2 combines with J gene TRBJ2-3, with D hard to call. The CDR3 loop spans 15 amino acids. Germline values: CDR1 WSHSY, CDR2 SAAADI. V lost 2 bases, J lost 1 base, and 10 bases lay in between. Here the CDR3 reads CASSELGGRTDTQYF. Written as DNA, the CDR3 is TGCGCCAGCAGTGAGCTAGGCGGTCGCACAGATACGCAGTATTTT.

This clone has just a few counts. V and J are TRBV7-9 and TRBJ2-2; D is uncertain. The CDR3 has 14 residues. Germline V gene lookup returns CDR1 SEHNR and CDR2 FQNEAQ (reference sequence). The ends were cut back, 3 bases at V and 5 bases at J, with 10 bases in the middle. As DNA, the CDR3 is TGTGCCAGCAGCTTCGCTCTACCGACCGGGGAGCTGTTTTTT. Translating it yields CASSFALPTGELFF.